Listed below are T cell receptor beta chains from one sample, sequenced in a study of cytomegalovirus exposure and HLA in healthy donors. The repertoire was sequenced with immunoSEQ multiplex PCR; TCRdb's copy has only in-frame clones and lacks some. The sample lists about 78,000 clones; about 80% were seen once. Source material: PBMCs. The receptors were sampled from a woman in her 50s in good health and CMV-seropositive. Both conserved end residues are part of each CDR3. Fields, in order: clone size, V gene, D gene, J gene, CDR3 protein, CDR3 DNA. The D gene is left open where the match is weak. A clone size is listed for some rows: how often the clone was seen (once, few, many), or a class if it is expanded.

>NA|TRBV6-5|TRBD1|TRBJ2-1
CASSKGGTYNEQFF
TGTGCCAGCAGTAAAGGGGGCACTTACAATGAGCAGTTCTTC
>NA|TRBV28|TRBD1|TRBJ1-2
CASSAGQGYGYTF
TGTGCCAGCAGTGCTGGACAGGGATATGGCTACACCTTC
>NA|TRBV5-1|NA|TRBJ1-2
CASSPDGGSGYGYTF
TGCGCCAGCAGCCCGGATGGGGGCAGTGGCTATGGCTACACCTTC
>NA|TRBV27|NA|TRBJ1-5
CASSFSRVHQPQHF
TGTGCCAGCAGTTTTTCGCGAGTTCATCAGCCCCAGCATTTT
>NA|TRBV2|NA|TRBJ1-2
CASSPSRANYGYTF
TGTGCCAGCAGCCCGTCGCGGGCAAACTATGGCTACACCTTC
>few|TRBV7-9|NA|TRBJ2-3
CSSSFGGADTQYF
TGTTCCAGCAGCTTCGGAGGGGCAGATACGCAGTATTTT
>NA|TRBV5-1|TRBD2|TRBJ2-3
CASSSSGRADTQYF
TGCGCCAGCAGCTCTAGCGGGAGAGCAGATACGCAGTATTTT
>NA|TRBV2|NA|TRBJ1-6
CASLPHLGSSYNSPLHF
TGTGCCAGCCTCCCTCATCTAGGGAGCTCCTATAATTCACCCCTCCACTTT
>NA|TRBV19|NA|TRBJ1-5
CASSTPRGSGAYQPQHF
TGTGCCAGTAGTACCCCGAGGGGGTCAGGGGCGTATCAGCCCCAGCATTTT
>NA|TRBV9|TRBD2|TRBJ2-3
CASSAGGLAGGDTQYF
TGTGCCAGCAGCGCGGGTGGACTAGCGGGGGGAGATACGCAGTATTTT
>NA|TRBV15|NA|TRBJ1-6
CATSRQVDSPLHF
TGTGCCACCAGCAGACAGGTGGATTCACCCCTCCACTTT
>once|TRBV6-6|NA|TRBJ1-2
CASSSPGGSGGYTF
TGTGCCAGCAGTTCCCCGGGAGGGAGCGGGGGCTACACCTTC
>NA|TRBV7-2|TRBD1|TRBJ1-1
CASSEQGRDTEAFF
TGTGCCAGCAGCGAACAGGGGCGCGACACTGAAGCTTTCTTT
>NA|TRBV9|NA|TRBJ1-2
CASSVGRRIYGYTF
TGTGCCAGCAGCGTGGGTAGGAGAATCTATGGCTACACCTTC
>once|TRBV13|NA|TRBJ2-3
CASSVVSARTDTQYF
TGTGCCAGCAGCGTAGTTAGCGCCCGCACAGATACGCAGTATTTT
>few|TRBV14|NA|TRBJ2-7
CASSQWSGGTYEQYF
TGTGCCAGCAGCCAATGGTCCGGGGGTACCTACGAGCAGTACTTC
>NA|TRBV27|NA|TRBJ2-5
CASSPRTGPRGAQYF
TGTGCCAGCAGTCCCCGGACAGGGCCCCGGGGGGCCCAGTACTTC
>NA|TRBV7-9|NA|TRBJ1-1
CASSLRGGEENTEAFF
TGTGCCAGCAGCCTGAGGGGGGGGGAGGAGAACACTGAAGCTTTCTTT
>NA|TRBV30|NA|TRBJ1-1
CAWSVAKNTEAFF
TGTGCCTGGAGTGTCGCGAAGAACACTGAAGCTTTCTTT
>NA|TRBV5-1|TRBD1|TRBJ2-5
CASSLQGEEKTQYF
TGCGCCAGCAGCCTACAGGGGGAAGAGAAGACCCAGTACTTC
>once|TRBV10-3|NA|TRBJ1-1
CAISEGSRTGTEAFF
TGTGCCATCAGTGAAGGGTCTCGGACGGGGACTGAAGCTTTCTTT
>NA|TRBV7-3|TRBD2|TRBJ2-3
CASSSRPGGGDTQYF
TGTGCCAGCAGCTCCCGGCCCGGGGGGGGAGATACGCAGTATTTT
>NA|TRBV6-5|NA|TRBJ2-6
CASSFRSGANVLTF
TGTGCCAGCAGTTTTCGGAGTGGGGCCAACGTCCTGACTTTC
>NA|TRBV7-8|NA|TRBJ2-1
CASSLTPRLFF
TGTGCCAGCAGCTTAACCCCGAGGCTGTTCTTC
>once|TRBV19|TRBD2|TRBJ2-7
CASSTQSGSSYEQYF
TGTGCCAGTAGTACCCAAAGCGGGAGCTCCTACGAGCAGTACTTC
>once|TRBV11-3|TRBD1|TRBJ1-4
CASRPRGQGSEKLFF
TGTGCCAGCAGACCTCGGGGACAGGGGAGTGAAAAACTGTTTTTT
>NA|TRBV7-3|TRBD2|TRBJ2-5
CASSSTSGTGETQYF
TGTGCCAGCAGCTCGACTAGCGGGACGGGAGAGACCCAGTACTTC
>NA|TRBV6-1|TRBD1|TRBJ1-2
CASRGQGYGYTF
TGTGCCAGCAGGGGACAGGGGTATGGCTACACCTTC
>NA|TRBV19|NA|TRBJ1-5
CASRVQGSNQPQHF
TGTGCCAGTAGGGTACAGGGTAGCAATCAGCCCCAGCATTTT
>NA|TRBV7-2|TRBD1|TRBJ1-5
CASSLGTGIGNQPQHF
TGTGCCAGCAGCTTAGGGACAGGGATCGGCAATCAGCCCCAGCATTTT
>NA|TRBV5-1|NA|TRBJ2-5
CASSLGAPLQTQYF
TGCGCCAGCAGCTTGGGTGCGCCCCTACAGACCCAGTACTTC
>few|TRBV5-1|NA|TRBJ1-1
CASSLEGVGTEAFF
TGCGCCAGCAGCTTGGAAGGGGTTGGCACTGAAGCTTTCTTT
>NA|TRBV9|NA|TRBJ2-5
CASSVDSEETQYF
TGTGCCAGCAGCGTAGATAGTGAAGAGACCCAGTACTTC
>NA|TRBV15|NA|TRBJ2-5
CATSRGPRGGKTQYF
TGTGCCACCAGCAGAGGCCCCCGTGGCGGGAAGACCCAGTACTTC
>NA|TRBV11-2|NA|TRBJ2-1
CASSPQRNSYNEQFF
TGTGCCAGCAGCCCACAGAGAAACTCCTACAATGAGCAGTTCTTC
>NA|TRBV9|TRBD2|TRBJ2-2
CASSDWTSGYTGELFF
TGTGCCAGCAGCGATTGGACTAGCGGGTACACCGGGGAGCTGTTTTTT
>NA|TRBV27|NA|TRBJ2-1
CASSYRAGEQFF
TGTGCCAGCAGCTACAGGGCGGGTGAGCAGTTCTTC
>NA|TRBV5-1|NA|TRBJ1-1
CASSLGTVFTEAFF
TGCGCCAGCAGCTTGGGGACAGTCTTTACTGAAGCTTTCTTT
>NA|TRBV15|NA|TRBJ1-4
CATSRDQGTNEKLFF
TGTGCCACCAGCAGAGATCAGGGGACTAATGAAAAACTGTTTTTT
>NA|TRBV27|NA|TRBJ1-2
CASSFQGLYGYTF
TGTGCCAGCAGTTTTCAGGGGCTCTATGGCTACACCTTC
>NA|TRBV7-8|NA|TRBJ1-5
CASSFGQADSNQPQHF
TGTGCCAGCAGCTTCGGCCAGGCCGATAGCAATCAGCCCCAGCATTTT
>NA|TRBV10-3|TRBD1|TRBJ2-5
CAISDPRGTGGYQETQYF
TGTGCCATCAGTGACCCAAGGGGGACAGGGGGATACCAAGAGACCCAGTACTTC
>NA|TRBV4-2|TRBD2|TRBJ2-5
CASSHEREPQETQYF
TGTGCCAGCAGCCATGAGCGGGAGCCCCAAGAGACCCAGTACTTC
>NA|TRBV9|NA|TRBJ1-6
CASSLWGASSPLHF
TGTGCCAGCAGCCTATGGGGAGCGAGTTCACCCCTCCACTTT
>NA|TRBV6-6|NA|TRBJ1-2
CASSYAETPGGYTF
TGTGCCAGCAGTTACGCCGAGACACCAGGCGGCTACACCTTC
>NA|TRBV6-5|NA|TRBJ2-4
CASTGFAKNIQYF
TGTGCCAGCACCGGGTTCGCCAAAAACATTCAGTACTTC
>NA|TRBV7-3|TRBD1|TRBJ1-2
CASSLSTGGTIYGYTF
TGTGCCAGCAGCTTATCCACAGGGGGCACTATCTATGGCTACACCTTC
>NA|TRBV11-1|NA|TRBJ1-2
CASSPDKSYGYTF
TGCGCCAGCAGCCCGGACAAGTCTTATGGCTACACCTTC
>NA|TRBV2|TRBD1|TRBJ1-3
CASSRDSSGNTIYF
TGTGCCAGCAGTCGGGACAGCTCTGGAAACACCATATATTTT
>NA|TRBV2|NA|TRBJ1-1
CGSSPADSFMITEAFF
TGTGGCAGCAGCCCAGCGGACAGTTTTATGATCACTGAAGCTTTCTTT
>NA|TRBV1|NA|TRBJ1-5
CTSSQDQTRLGQPQHF
TGCACCAGCAGCCAAGATCAAACGAGGCTGGGTCAGCCCCAGCATTTT
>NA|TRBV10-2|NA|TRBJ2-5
CASSGVRAPSETQYF
TGCGCCAGCAGTGGGGTGCGGGCCCCCTCAGAGACCCAGTACTTC
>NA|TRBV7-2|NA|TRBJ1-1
CASSLSRELGFWTEAFF
TGTGCCAGCAGCTTAAGCAGGGAATTAGGTTTTTGGACTGAAGCTTTCTTT
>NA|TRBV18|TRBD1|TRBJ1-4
CASSPGQGGNEKLFF
TGTGCCAGCTCACCAGGACAGGGGGGTAATGAAAAACTGTTTTTT
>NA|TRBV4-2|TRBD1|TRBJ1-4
CASSQGTENEKLFF
TGTGCCAGCAGCCAGGGGACAGAGAATGAAAAACTGTTTTTT